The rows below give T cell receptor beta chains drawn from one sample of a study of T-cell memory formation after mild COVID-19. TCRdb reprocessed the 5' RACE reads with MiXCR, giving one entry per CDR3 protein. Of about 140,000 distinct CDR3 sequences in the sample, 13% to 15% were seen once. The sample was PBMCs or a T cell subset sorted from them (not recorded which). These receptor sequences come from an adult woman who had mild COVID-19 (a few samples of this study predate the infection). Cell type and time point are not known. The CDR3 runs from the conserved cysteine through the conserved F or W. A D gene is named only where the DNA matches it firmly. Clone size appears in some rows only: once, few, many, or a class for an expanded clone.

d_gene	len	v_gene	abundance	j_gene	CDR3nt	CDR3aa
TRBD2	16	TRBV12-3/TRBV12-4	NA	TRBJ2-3	TGTGCCAGCAGTTTCGGGGCGGGGGGGAACACAGATACGCAGTATTTT	CASSFGAGGNTDTQYF
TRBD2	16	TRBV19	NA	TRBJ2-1	TGTGCCAGTAGTATCCTGGGACTAGCGGACCGCAATGAGCAGTTCTTC	CASSILGLADRNEQFF
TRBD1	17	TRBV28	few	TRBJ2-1	TGTGCCAGCAGTTGGCCCCCACAGGGGACGACGTACAATGAGCAGTTCTTC	CASSWPPQGTTYNEQFF
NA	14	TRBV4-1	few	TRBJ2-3	TGCGCCAGCAGCCAACCGGGACCGAGGGATACGCAGTATTTT	CASSQPGPRDTQYF
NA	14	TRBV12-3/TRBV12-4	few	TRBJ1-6	TGTGCCAGCATCCTGGGGGGAGGAAATTCACCCCTCCACTTT	CASILGGGNSPLHF
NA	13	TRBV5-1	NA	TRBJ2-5	TGCGCCAGCAGCCCGGGCCACGTTGAGACCCAGTACTTC	CASSPGHVETQYF
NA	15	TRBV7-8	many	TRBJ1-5	TGTGCCAGCAGCTCATCCGAGGTCACAGCCGCTTCCCAGCATTTT	CASSSSEVTAASQHF
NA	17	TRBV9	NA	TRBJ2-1	TGTGCCAGCAGCGTAGAAGTATGGGACTGGGAAGGGAATGAGCAGTTCTTC	CASSVEVWDWEGNEQFF
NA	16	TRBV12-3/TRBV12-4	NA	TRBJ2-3	TGTGCCAGCAGTTTCGGTAGCGGATATAGCACAGATACGCAGTATTTT	CASSFGSGYSTDTQYF
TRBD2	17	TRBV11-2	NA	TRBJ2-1	TGTGCCAGCAGCTTAGTATCATCTAGCGGGGGAAAGAATGAGCAGTTCTTC	CASSLVSSSGGKNEQFF
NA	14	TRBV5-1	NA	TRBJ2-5	TGCGCCAGCAGCTTGGGATCGTCCAAAGAGACCCAGTACTTC	CASSLGSSKETQYF
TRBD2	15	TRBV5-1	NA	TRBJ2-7	TGCGCCAGCAGCTTGGGGACTAGCAGGACCTACGAGCAGTACTTC	CASSLGTSRTYEQYF
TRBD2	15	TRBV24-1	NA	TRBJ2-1	TGTGCCACCAGTGATTTTAGCGGGCCCTACAATGAGCAGTTCTTC	CATSDFSGPYNEQFF
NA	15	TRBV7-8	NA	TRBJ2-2	TGTGCCAGCAGCTTCAGTCCAGGGAGCGCCGGGGAGCTGTTTTTT	CASSFSPGSAGELFF
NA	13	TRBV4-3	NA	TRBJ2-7	TGCGCCAGCAGCCAAGAAGGGAGTGGCGAGCAGTACTTC	CASSQEGSGEQYF
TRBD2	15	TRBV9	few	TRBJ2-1	TGTGCCAGCAGCCCGGGAGGGGGGCGATACAATGAGCAGTTCTTC	CASSPGGGRYNEQFF
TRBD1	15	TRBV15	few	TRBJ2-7	TGTGCCACCAGCGAAGGTGGGACAGAGACCTACGAGCAGTACTTC	CATSEGGTETYEQYF
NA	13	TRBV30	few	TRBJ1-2	TGTGCCTGGAGTGGGTCAGGGTACTATGGCTACACCTTC	CAWSGSGYYGYTF
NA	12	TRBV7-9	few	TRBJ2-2	TGTGCCAGCAAGACCGGGCTCGGGGAGCTGTTTTTT	CASKTGLGELFF
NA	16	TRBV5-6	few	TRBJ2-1	TGTGCCAGCAGCGGATTGGATGAGCGTTCCTACAATGAGCAGTTCTTC	CASSGLDERSYNEQFF
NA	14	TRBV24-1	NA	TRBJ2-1	TGTGCCACCCAAACAGGGTTCGGTGCCGAGGCGCAGTTCTTC	CATQTGFGAEAQFF
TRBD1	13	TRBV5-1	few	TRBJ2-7	TGCGCCAGCAGCCCGGACAGGCCCTACGAGCAGTACTTC	CASSPDRPYEQYF
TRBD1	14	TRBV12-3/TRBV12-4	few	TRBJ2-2	TGTGCCAGCAGCTCTGGACAGGTCACCGAGGAGCTGTTTTTT	CASSSGQVTEELFF
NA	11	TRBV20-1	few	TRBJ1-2	TGCAGCACCCCGGGGCGGGATGGCTACACCTTC	CSTPGRDGYTF
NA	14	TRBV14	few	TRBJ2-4	TGTGCCAGCAGCCAGCAGGGAGTATTAAACATTCAGTACTTC	CASSQQGVLNIQYF
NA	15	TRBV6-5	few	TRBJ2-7	TGTGCCAGCAGTTACTCCTGGGGGGGCTTTTACGAGCAGTACTTC	CASSYSWGGFYEQYF
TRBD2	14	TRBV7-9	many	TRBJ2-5	TGTGCCAGCAACAGAGCGGGAGATGGAGAGACCCAGTACTTC	CASNRAGDGETQYF
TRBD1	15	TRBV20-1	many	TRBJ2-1	TGCAGTGCAACAGAGAGGGGGCGGTTGGACAATGAGCAGTTCTTC	CSATERGRLDNEQFF
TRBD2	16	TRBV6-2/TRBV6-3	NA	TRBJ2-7	TGTGCCAGCAGTTTTTTAAGGACTAGCGCCTCCTACGAGCAGTACTTC	CASSFLRTSASYEQYF
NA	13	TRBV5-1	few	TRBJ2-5	TGCGCCAGCACACTAAACCCCCAAGAGACCCAGTACTTC	CASTLNPQETQYF
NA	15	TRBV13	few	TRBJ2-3	TGTGCCAGCAGCTTAATATCCGATCTCGGAGATACGCAGTATTTT	CASSLISDLGDTQYF
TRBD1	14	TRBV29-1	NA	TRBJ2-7	TGCAGCGTTGAAGCCGGGACAGGGGTGAACGAGCAGTACTTC	CSVEAGTGVNEQYF
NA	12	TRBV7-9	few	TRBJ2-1	TGTGCCAGCAGCTTTGAACTCAATGAGCAGTTCTTC	CASSFELNEQFF
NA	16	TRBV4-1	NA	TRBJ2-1	TGCGCCAGCAGCCAAGATTACGCGGGTCGCTACAATGAGCAGTTCTTC	CASSQDYAGRYNEQFF
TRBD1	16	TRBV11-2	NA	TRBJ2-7	TGTGCCAGCAGTCATACCAGACAGGGTATTGCCTACGAGCAGTACTTC	CASSHTRQGIAYEQYF
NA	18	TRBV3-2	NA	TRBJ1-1	TGTGCCAGCAGCCAATTAAACAGACCCGACAGGGGGCAAGCTGAAGCTTTCTTT	CASSQLNRPDRGQAEAFF
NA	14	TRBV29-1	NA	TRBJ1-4	TGCAGCGCTGCCGTACAGTGGTCGAGGGAAAAACTGTTTTTT	CSAAVQWSREKLFF
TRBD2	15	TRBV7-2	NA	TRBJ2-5	TGTGCCAGCAGCTTACAGCGGGAGATGAGAGAGACCCAGTACTTC	CASSLQREMRETQYF
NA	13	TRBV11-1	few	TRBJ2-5	TGTGCCAGCAGCTTAGGGGCATCAGAGACCCAGTACTTC	CASSLGASETQYF
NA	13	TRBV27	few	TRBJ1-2	TGTGCCAGCAGTCACAGGGAGAACTATGGCTACACCTTC	CASSHRENYGYTF
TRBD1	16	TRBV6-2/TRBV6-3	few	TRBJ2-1	TGTGCCAGCAGTTCTCCTCGGACAGGGGGAAACAATGAGCAGTTCTTC	CASSSPRTGGNNEQFF
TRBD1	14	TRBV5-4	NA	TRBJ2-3	TGTGCCAGCAGGCCGACAGGGGGAAGAGATACGCAGTATTTT	CASRPTGGRDTQYF
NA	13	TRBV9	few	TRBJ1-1	TGTGCCAGCAGTGATGACAGAAACACTGAAGCTTTCTTT	CASSDDRNTEAFF
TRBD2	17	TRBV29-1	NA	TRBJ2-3	TGCAGCGTTGAAGGGCTAGCGGGGCCGATCCGCACAGATACGCAGTATTTT	CSVEGLAGPIRTDTQYF
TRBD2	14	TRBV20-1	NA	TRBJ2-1	TGCAGTGCAGAGAGACTAGCGACCTACAATGAGCAGTTCTTC	CSAERLATYNEQFF
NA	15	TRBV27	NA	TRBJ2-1	TGTGCCAGCAGTTTATTACAGGGTTCCTACAATGAGCAGTTCTTC	CASSLLQGSYNEQFF
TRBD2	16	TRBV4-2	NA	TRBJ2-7	TGTGCCAGCAGCCAAGGGCCCGGGACTAGTTACTACGAGCAGTACTTC	CASSQGPGTSYYEQYF
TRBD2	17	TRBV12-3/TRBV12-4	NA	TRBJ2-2	TGTGCCAGCAGTTTCGGACTAGCGGGAACTAACACCGGGGAGCTGTTTTTT	CASSFGLAGTNTGELFF
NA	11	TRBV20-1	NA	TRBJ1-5	TGCAGTGCTAGAGACGGCCAGCCCCAGCATTTT	CSARDGQPQHF
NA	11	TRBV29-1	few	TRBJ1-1	TGCAGCGTTGACAGGGGCACTGAAGCTTTCTTT	CSVDRGTEAFF
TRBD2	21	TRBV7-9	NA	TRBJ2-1	TGTGCCAGCAGCTTCCCGAGGGTCGCGGGGACTAGCGGGAGGGCGAGCAATGAGCAGTTCTTC	CASSFPRVAGTSGRASNEQFF
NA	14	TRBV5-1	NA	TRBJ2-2	TGCGCCAGCAGCGAGGACAGGAACACCGGGGAGCTGTTTTTT	CASSEDRNTGELFF
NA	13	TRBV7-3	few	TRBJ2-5	TGTGCCAGCAGATCGGACAGCCAAGAGACCCAGTACTTC	CASRSDSQETQYF
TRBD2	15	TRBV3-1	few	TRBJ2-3	TGTGCCAGCAAGTTAACTAGCGGGTACACAGATACGCAGTATTTT	CASKLTSGYTDTQYF
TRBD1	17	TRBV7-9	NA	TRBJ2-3	TGTGCCAGCAGCACGACGAGACAGGGGCCGAACCCAGATACGCAGTATTTT	CASSTTRQGPNPDTQYF
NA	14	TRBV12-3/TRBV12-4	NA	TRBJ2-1	TGTGCCAGCAGCTCCAGGGGAATGGGGAATGAGCAGTTCTTC	CASSSRGMGNEQFF
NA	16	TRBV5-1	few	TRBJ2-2	TGCGCCAGCAGCTTAGTTGGTCTAAATCCCGACGGGGAGCTGTTTTTT	CASSLVGLNPDGELFF
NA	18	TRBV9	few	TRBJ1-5	TGTGCCAGCAGCTCAGGAAACCCTCCAGGGTGGAGTGTTCAGCCCCAGCATTTT	CASSSGNPPGWSVQPQHF
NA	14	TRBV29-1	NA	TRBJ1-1	TGCAGCGTTGGGACTCAGGGAGGTAGCACTGAAGCTTTCTTT	CSVGTQGGSTEAFF